The 27 T cell receptor beta chains listed next were all sequenced from one sample in a study of cytomegalovirus exposure and HLA in healthy donors. Researchers ran the PCR with 60 Vbeta and 13 Jbeta primers. Libraries were prepared by immunoSEQ multiplex PCR; TCRdb keeps only in-frame clonotypes and omits some of them. The sample has roughly 220,000 clones; around 85% are singletons. The sequencing sample was made of PBMCs. These receptors all stem from a man over 45 in good health and CMV-seronegative.

The CDR3 nucleotides are TGTGCCAGCAGCCAAGGGGGCTCCTGGGTCAATGAGCAGTTCTTC. It specifies CASSQGGSWVNEQFF. The chain is built from TRBV9 and TRBJ2-1, with 7 bases aligning to TRBD1. Looked up from germline, CDR1 is SGDLS and CDR2 is YYNGEE. The trim removed 4 bases at V and 6 bases at J, leaving 10 bases unmatched. This CDR3 has 15 residues.

This clone came up a few times. This chain links TRBV6-1 with TRBJ2-1; 12 nucleotides line up with TRBD2. CDR1 and CDR2 (germline): MNHNS, SASEGT. The CDR3 runs 15 residues. V shed 2 bases, J shed 8 bases, and the junction held 4 bases outside the gene matches. CDR3 bases: TGTGCCAGCAGTGAAAGACTAGCGGGAGCGGATGAGCAGTTCTTC. The encoded protein is CASSERLAGADEQFF.

For the CDR3, the DNA is TGCGCCACCATAGTGGACAGGGGGAGACCGGCTGGCGAAAAACTGTTTTTT. Protein product: CATIVDRGRPAGEKLFF. The chain employs TRBV23-1 and TRBJ1-4; 10 bases are a match to TRBD1. TRBV23-1 qualifies as an ORF whose function is uncertain. There are 17 residues in the CDR3. J was trimmed by 8 bases and V by 10 bases; bases with no gene match: 19.

The chain is built from TRBV6-5 and TRBJ1-2, with D tentatively TRBD1 (6 bases). The V gene's germline CDR1 is MNHEY and CDR2 SVGAGI. This CDR3 has 13 residues. V was pared by 7 bases and J by 5 bases, with 14 bases between. CDR3 protein: CASTETGSYGYTF. For the CDR3, the DNA is TGTGCCAGCACCGAGACAGGATCTTATGGCTACACCTTC.

The CDR3 nucleotides are TGCGCCAGCAGCCTGGGACAGGCAAATGAAAAACTGTTTTTT. This codes for CASSLGQANEKLFF. J is TRBJ1-4 and V is TRBV5-1, with TRBD1 matching over 8 bases. Trimming at V came to 4 bases and at J to 5 bases, leaving 4 bases not matched to a gene. The CDR3 is 14 amino acids. Germline CDR1 SGHRS, CDR2 YFSETQ.

The table lists this clone with a count of one. CDR3 in amino acids: CASSRGYTDTQYF. Written as DNA, the CDR3 is TGTGCCAGCAGCCGGGGTTACACAGATACGCAGTATTTT. The chain has TRBV6-5 and TRBJ2-3, with a weak D call TRBD2 (5 bases). CDR1 and CDR2 (germline): MNHEY, SVGAGI. This CDR3 has 13 residues. V was cut by 6 bases and J by 2 bases, with 9 bases left in between.

V usage is TRBV28 and J usage is TRBJ2-7; 12 nucleotides agree with TRBD2. This CDR3 is built from 16 residues. Germline-derived CDR1 and CDR2 are MDHEN and SYDVKM. V shed 4 bases and J 3 bases; nucleotides not matched to a gene: 7. CDR3 coding DNA: TGTGCCAGCAGTTCTCCGACTAGCGGGAGTTTCTACGAGCAGTACTTC. This encodes CASSSPTSGSFYEQYF.

V is TRBV2 and J is TRBJ2-7; D may be TRBD1 (6 bases). Deletions cut 6 bases from V and 2 bases from J, with 14 bases between. Germline V gene data show CDR1 as SNHLY and CDR2 as FYNNEI. The CDR3 has 14 residues. CDR3 protein: CASRTSQGTYEQYF. For the CDR3, the DNA is TGTGCCAGCAGGACCTCACAGGGAACCTACGAGCAGTACTTC.

CDR3 DNA: TGTGCCAGCAGAGACAGGGGATATGGCTACACCTTC. It codes for CASRDRGYGYTF. The chain is built from TRBV28 and TRBJ1-2, with 8 bases matching TRBD1. Trimming at V came to 6 bases and at J to 5 bases, leaving 2 bases not matched to a gene. CDR1 is MDHEN and CDR2 is SYDVKM in the germline V gene. The CDR3 is 12 residues long.

The chain combines TRBV18 with TRBJ1-5, with 11 bases aligning to TRBD1. CDR1 KGHSH and CDR2 LQKENI come from the germline V gene. The CDR3 is made up of 17 amino acids. After removal of 3 bases from V and 0 bases from J, the junction contained 4 bases not matched to a gene. The CDR3 region is CASSPRDRGASNQPQHF. The CDR3 DNA follows: TGTGCCAGCTCACCCCGGGACAGGGGGGCTAGCAATCAGCCCCAGCATTTT.

The chain carries TRBV19 and TRBJ1-3; 8 bases agree with TRBD1. This CDR3 spans 17 amino acids. Germline CDR1 LNHDA, CDR2 SQIVND (reference sequence). V shed 6 bases, J shed 4 bases, and the junction held 14 bases outside the gene matches. The CDR3 sequence: CASRDRARTTYGNTIYF. The CDR3 DNA reads TGTGCCAGTAGGGACAGGGCTCGCACTACGTACGGAAACACCATATATTTT.

The V call is TRBV10-3, the J call TRBJ1-1; D might be TRBD1 (6 bases). Looked up from germline, CDR1 is ENHRY and CDR2 is SYGVKD. Trimming stripped 6 bases from V and 5 bases from J, with 10 bases between. The CDR3 is made up of 12 amino acids. The DNA of the CDR3 is TGTGCCATCAGGCAAGGGGGTACTGAAGCTTTCTTT. Protein product: CAIRQGGTEAFF.

The chain is built from TRBV28 and TRBJ2-1, with TRBD2 identical over 14 bases. CDR1 is MDHEN, CDR2 SYDVKM, per germline. With 2 bases clipped from V and 9 bases from J, the junction kept 3 bases outside the gene matches. The CDR3 contains 15 residues. CDR3 bases: TGTGCCAGCAGTTTAAGTGGACTAGCGGGGGGTGAGCAGTTCTTC. It translates to CASSLSGLAGGEQFF.

The chain is built from TRBV7-2 and TRBJ1-2; no reliable D call. V lost 2 bases and J lost 3, with 13 bases in between. The germline gives CDR1 SGHTA, CDR2 FQGNSA. This CDR3 contains 15 residues. CDR3 in DNA: TGTGCCAGCAGCTTATCCTCCCGCGCGGACTATGGCTACACCTTC. Its translation is CASSLSSRADYGYTF.

In this sample, this clone turned up a few times. This chain connects TRBV29-1 to TRBJ2-3, with 9 bases lining up with TRBD2. V lost 5 bases to trimming and J lost 2 bases; unmatched junction nucleotides: 8. Germline V gene lookup returns CDR1 SQVTM and CDR2 ANQGSEA. This CDR3 has 15 amino acids. The CDR3 loop reads CSVLRLAADTDTQYF. CDR3 nucleotide sequence: TGCAGCGTTCTCAGACTAGCGGCAGACACAGATACGCAGTATTTT.

Details on this clone: Compared with germline, one end of the junction differs, possibly owing to a read error. V gene TRBV27 combines with J gene TRBJ2-7; TRBD1 matches 7 bases. CDR1 is MNHEY and CDR2 is SMNVEV in the germline V gene (reference sequence). This CDR3 comprises 14 residues. The DNA of the CDR3 is TGTGCCAGCAGTTTAAAAGTGACAGGGCCCACGATGACGTTC. It specifies CASSLKVTGPTMTF.

This sequence joins TRBV27 and TRBJ2-1; D is possibly TRBD2 (6 bases). This CDR3 contains 15 residues. Germline loops: CDR1 MNHEY, CDR2 SMNVEV (reference sequence). The V and J ends lost 4 bases and 3 bases respectively, with 13 bases between them. For the CDR3, the DNA is TGTGCCAGCAGTTACCGTAGCGGTAGCTACAATGAGCAGTTCTTC. Encoded protein: CASSYRSGSYNEQFF.

V and J are TRBV6-5 and TRBJ2-7, with TRBD2 matching 13 bases. The CDR3 has 15 residues. Germline CDR1 is MNHEY and CDR2 is SVGAGI. The V gene end was trimmed by 7 bases and the J gene end by 5 bases; junction bases not matched to a gene: 8. The CDR3 nucleotides read TGTGCCAGCAACCGACTAGCGGGAGGAGTGGACGAGCAGTACTTC. It translates to CASNRLAGGVDEQYF.

This chain links TRBV7-3 with TRBJ1-2; TRBD1 agrees at 9 bases. V lost 6 bases and J lost 4; bases outside the gene matches: 6. The CDR3 has 14 amino acids. CDR1 is SGHTA and CDR2 is FQGTGA in the germline V gene. Written as DNA, the CDR3 is TGTGCCAGCAGTCCGGCGGGACAGGGCTATGGCTACACCTTC. This gives the protein CASSPAGQGYGYTF.

This clone was seen only a few times. The chain employs TRBV5-1 and TRBJ2-7, with 10 bases aligning to TRBD2. The J segment lost 3 bases and the V segment lost 4 bases, leaving 7 bases of the junction unmatched. The CDR3 consists of 15 residues. Germline V gene data show CDR1 as SGHRS and CDR2 as YFSETQ. In nucleotides, the CDR3 is TGCGCCAGCAGCCGGGAGGCTAGCGGGAGCTACGAGCAGTACTTC. Its protein is CASSREASGSYEQYF.

The chain carries TRBV9 and TRBJ1-1; no clear D. The CDR3 loop spans 16 amino acids. The germline V gene encodes CDR1 SGDLS and CDR2 YYNGEE. V lost 0 bases to trimming and J lost 2 bases, with 14 bases between them. CDR3 in DNA: TGTGCCAGCAGCGTAGCTCCAGCAGGATCAAACACTGAAGCTTTCTTT. The encoded protein is CASSVAPAGSNTEAFF.

The V and J genes are TRBV7-2 and TRBJ1-5; D call uncertain. The CDR3 spans 15 residues. The germline V gene has CDR1 SGHTA and CDR2 FQGNSA. V dropped 5 bases and J dropped 1 base, with 12 bases sitting between them. CDR3 DNA sequence: TGTGCCAGCAGCCTACTAGAAGGGAGCAATCAGCCCCAGCATTTT. Amino acid sequence: CASSLLEGSNQPQHF.

This chain links TRBV6-1 with TRBJ2-3; 8 bases are a match to TRBD2. The CDR3 is 15 amino acids. V dropped 6 bases and J dropped 4; count of bases not matched to a gene: 9. CDR1 and CDR2 from the germline V gene are MNHNS and SASEGT. CDR3 nucleotides: TGTGCCAGCAGGCCAGCGGGAGTTCTTGCAGATACGCAGTATTTT. Its translation is CASRPAGVLADTQYF.

The V and J genes are TRBV9 and TRBJ1-1; D perhaps matches TRBD1 (5 bases). Germline V gene lookup returns CDR1 SGDLS and CDR2 YYNGEE. Trimming shortened V by 4 bases and J by 4 bases, and 14 bases separated the two germline ends. This CDR3 is 14 amino acids long. The CDR3 nucleotides are TGTGCCAGCAGCAACCGACAGTGGGGCACTGAAGCTTTCTTT. Translation gives CASSNRQWGTEAFF.

The chain has TRBV28 and TRBJ2-3, with 8 bases aligning to TRBD2. Losses at the gene ends were 0 bases for V and 4 bases for J; bases not matched to a gene: 15. The CDR3 has 19 amino acids. Germline CDR1 MDHEN, CDR2 SYDVKM. CDR3 nucleotide sequence: TGTGCCAGCAGTTTATGGGGCCCCAGTAGGAGCGGGAGTGCAGATACGCAGTATTTT. It codes for CASSLWGPSRSGSADTQYF.

The chain combines TRBV30 with TRBJ2-5; D not certain. The length of the CDR3 is 13 residues. V was clipped by 1 base and J by 5 bases, with 11 bases between them. Looked up from germline, CDR1 is GTSNPN and CDR2 is SVGIG (reference sequence). CDR3 sequence reads: CAWSARVLETQYF. The DNA of the CDR3 is TGTGCCTGGAGTGCTCGGGTTTTGGAGACCCAGTACTTC.

The V and J genes are TRBV5-1 and TRBJ2-3; D may be TRBD2 (6 bases). Trimming took 0 bases from V and 1 from J, leaving 12 bases between them. CDR1 is SGHRS and CDR2 is YFSETQ in the germline V gene. CDR3 size: 16 residues. The CDR3 spells CASSLVPGVGTDTQYF. The CDR3 coding sequence is TGCGCCAGCAGCTTGGTTCCGGGGGTTGGCACAGATACGCAGTATTTT.